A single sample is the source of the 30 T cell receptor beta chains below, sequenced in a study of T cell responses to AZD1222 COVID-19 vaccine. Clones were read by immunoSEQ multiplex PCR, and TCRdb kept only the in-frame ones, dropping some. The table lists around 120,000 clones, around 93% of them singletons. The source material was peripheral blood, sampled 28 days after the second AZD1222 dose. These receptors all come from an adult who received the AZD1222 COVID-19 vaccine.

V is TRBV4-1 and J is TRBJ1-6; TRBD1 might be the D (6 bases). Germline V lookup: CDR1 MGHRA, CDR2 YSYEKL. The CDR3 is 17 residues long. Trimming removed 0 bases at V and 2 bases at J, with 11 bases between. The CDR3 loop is CASSQENRATYNSPLHF. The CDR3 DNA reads TGCGCCAGCAGCCAAGAAAACAGGGCTACCTATAATTCACCCCTCCACTTT.

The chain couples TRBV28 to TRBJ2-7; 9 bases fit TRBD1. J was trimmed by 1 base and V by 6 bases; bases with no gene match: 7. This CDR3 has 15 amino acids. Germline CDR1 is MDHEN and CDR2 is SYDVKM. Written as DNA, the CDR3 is TGTGCCAGCAGCCGGACAGGGGCGGGATCCTACGAGCAGTACTTC. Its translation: CASSRTGAGSYEQYF.

CDR3 in amino acids: CASRSNSGGIYNEQFF. The CDR3 nucleotides read TGTGCCAGTAGATCAAATAGCGGGGGGATATACAATGAGCAGTTCTTC. J is TRBJ2-1 and V is TRBV19; TRBD2 matches at 10 bases. V shed 6 bases and J 4 bases; nucleotides not matched to a gene: 9. The CDR3 runs 16 residues. Germline assignment: CDR1 LNHDA and CDR2 SQIVND (reference sequence).

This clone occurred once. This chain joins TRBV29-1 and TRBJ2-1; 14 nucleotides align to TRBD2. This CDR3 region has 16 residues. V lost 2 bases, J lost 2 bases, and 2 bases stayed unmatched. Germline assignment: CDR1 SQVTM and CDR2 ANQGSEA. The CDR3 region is CSVERLAGGTYNEQFF. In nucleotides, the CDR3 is TGCAGCGTTGAAAGACTAGCGGGAGGGACCTACAATGAGCAGTTCTTC.

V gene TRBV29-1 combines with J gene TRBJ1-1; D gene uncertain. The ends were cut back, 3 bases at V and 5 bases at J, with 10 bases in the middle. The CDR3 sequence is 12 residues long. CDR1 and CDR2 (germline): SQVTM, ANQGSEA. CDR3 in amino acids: CSVELMVTEAFF. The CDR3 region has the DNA TGCAGCGTTGAGTTGATGGTGACTGAAGCTTTCTTT.

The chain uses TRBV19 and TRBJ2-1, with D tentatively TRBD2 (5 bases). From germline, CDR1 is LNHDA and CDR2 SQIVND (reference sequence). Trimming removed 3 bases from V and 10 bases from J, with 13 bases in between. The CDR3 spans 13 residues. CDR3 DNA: TGTGCCAGTAGTATTTGGGAGTCGAAGGAGCAGTTCTTC. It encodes CASSIWESKEQFF. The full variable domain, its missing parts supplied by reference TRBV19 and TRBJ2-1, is DGGITQSPKYLFRKEGQNVTLSCEQNLNHDAMYWYRQDPGQGLRLIYYSQIVNDFQKGDIAEGYSVSREKKESFPLTVTSAQKNPTAFYLCASSIWESKEQFFGPGTRLTVL.

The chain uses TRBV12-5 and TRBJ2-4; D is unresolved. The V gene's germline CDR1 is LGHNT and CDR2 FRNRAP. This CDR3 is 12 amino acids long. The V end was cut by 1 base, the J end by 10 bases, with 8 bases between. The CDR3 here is CASGLGHGIQYF. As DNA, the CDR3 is TGTGCTAGTGGTTTGGGGCATGGGATTCAGTACTTC.

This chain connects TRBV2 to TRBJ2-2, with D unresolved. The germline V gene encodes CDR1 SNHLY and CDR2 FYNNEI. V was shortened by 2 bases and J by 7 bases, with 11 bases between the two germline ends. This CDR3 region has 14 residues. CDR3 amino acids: CASSEHPRGGELFF. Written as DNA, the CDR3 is TGTGCCAGCAGTGAACACCCCAGAGGCGGGGAGCTGTTTTTT.

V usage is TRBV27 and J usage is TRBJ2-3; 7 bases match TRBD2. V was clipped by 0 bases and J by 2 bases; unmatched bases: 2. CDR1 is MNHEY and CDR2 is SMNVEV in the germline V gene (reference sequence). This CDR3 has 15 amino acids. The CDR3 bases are TGTGCCAGCAGTTTATCAGGGGACTACACAGATACGCAGTATTTT. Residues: CASSLSGDYTDTQYF.

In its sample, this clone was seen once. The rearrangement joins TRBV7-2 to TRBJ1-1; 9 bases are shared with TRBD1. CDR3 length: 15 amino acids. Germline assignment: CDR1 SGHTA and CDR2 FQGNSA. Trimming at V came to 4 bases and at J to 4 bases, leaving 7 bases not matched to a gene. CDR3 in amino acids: CASSWYRGRATEAFF. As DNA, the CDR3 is TGTGCCAGCAGCTGGTACAGGGGGCGGGCCACTGAAGCTTTCTTT. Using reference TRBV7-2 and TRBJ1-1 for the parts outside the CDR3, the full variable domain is GAGVSQSPSNKVTEKGKDVELRCDPISGHTALYWYRQSLGQGLEFLIYFQGNSAPDKSGLPSDRFSAERTGGSVSTLTIQRTQQEDSAVYLCASSWYRGRATEAFFGQGTRLTVV.

In DNA form, the CDR3 reads TGTGCCAGTAGTATTGGGGGGGAATGGCAGCCCCAGCATTTT. This gives the protein CASSIGGEWQPQHF. The V call is TRBV19, the J call TRBJ1-5, with a possible D match to TRBD1 (5 bases). CDR1 and CDR2 (germline): LNHDA, SQIVND (reference sequence). Trimming removed 3 bases from V and 7 bases from J, with 13 bases in between. This CDR3 contains 14 residues.

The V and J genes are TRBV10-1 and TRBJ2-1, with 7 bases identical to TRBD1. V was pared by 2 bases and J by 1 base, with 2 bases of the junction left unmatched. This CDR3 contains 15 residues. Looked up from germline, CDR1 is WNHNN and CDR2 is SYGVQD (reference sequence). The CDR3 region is CASSEDRDSYNEQFF. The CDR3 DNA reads TGCGCCAGCAGTGAGGACAGGGATTCCTACAATGAGCAGTTCTTC.

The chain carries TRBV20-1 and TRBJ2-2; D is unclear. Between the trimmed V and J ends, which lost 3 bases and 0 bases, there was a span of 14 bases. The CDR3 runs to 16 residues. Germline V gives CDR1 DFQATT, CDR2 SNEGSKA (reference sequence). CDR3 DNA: TGCAGTGCTAGTGGTCCCCAGGCTGCGAACACCGGGGAGCTGTTTTTT. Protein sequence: CSASGPQAANTGELFF.

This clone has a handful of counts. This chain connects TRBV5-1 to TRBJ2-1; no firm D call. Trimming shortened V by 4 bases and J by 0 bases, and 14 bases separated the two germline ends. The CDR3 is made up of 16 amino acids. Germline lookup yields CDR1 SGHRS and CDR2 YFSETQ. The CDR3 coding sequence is TGCGCCAGCAGCCAAGTACACGCAACCTCCTACAATGAGCAGTTCTTC. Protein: CASSQVHATSYNEQFF. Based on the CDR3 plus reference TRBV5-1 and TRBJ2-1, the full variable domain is KAGVTQTPRYLIKTRGQQVTLSCSPISGHRSVSWYQQTPGQGLQFLFEYFSETQRNKGNFPGRFSGRQFSNSRSEMNVSTLELGDSALYLCASSQVHATSYNEQFFGPGTRLTVL.

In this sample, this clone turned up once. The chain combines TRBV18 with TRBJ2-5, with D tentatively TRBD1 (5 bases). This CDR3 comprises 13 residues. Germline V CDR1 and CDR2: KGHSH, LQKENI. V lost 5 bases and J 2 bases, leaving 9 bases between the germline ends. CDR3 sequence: CASSADIQETQYF. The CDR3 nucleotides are TGTGCCAGCTCAGCGGACATTCAAGAGACCCAGTACTTC.

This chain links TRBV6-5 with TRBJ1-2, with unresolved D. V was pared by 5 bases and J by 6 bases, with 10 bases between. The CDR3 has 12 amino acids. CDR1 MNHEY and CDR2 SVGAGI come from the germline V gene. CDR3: CASSTDANGYTF. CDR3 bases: TGTGCCAGCAGTACGGACGCGAATGGCTACACCTTC.

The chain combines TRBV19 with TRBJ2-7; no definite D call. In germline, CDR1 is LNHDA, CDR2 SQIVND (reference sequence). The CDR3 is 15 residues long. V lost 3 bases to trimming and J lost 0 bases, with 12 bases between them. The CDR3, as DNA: TGTGCCAGTAGTATGCGCAGCTCGAGCTCCTACGAGCAGTACTTC. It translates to CASSMRSSSSYEQYF. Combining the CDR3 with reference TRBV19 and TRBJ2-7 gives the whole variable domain DGGITQSPKYLFRKEGQNVTLSCEQNLNHDAMYWYRQDPGQGLRLIYYSQIVNDFQKGDIAEGYSVSREKKESFPLTVTSAQKNPTAFYLCASSMRSSSSYEQYFGPGTRLTVT.

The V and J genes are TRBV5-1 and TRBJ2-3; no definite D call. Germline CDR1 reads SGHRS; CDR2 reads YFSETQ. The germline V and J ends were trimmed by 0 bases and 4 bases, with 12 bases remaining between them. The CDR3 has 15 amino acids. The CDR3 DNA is TGCGCCAGCAGCTTGGGTCAGCCGATATCAGATACGCAGTATTTT. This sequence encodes CASSLGQPISDTQYF.

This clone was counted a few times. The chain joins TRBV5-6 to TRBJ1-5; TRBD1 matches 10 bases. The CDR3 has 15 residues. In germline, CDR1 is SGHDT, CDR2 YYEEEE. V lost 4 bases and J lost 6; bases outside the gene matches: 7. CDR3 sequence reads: CASSRVGDRGQPQHF. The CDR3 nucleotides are TGTGCCAGCAGCCGGGTGGGGGACAGGGGTCAGCCCCAGCATTTT.

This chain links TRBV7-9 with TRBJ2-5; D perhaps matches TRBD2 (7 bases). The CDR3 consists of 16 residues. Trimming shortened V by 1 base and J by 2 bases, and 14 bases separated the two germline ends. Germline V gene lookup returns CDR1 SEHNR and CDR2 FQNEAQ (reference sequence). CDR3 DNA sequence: TGTGCCAGCAGCTTAGGGACAGCGGGGCTTCAAGAGACCCAGTACTTC. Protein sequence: CASSLGTAGLQETQYF.

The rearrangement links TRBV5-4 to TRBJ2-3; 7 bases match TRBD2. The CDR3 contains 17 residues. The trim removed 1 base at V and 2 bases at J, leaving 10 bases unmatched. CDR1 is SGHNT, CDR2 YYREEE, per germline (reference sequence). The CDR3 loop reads CASSLKFMRENTDTQYF. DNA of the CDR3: TGTGCCAGCAGCTTGAAATTTATGCGGGAGAACACAGATACGCAGTATTTT.

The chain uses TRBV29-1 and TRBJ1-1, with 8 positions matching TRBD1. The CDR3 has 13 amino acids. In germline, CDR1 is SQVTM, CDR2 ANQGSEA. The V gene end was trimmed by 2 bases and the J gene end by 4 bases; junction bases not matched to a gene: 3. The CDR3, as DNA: TGCAGCGTTGAACGACAGGGGATCACTGAAGCTTTCTTT. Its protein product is CSVERQGITEAFF.

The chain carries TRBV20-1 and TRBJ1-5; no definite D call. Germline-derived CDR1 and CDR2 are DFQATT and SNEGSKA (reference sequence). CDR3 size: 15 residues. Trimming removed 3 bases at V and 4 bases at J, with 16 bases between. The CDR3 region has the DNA TGCAGTGCTAGTAGGGCAGGTCTTAGAAATCAGCCCCAGCATTTT. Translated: CSASRAGLRNQPQHF.

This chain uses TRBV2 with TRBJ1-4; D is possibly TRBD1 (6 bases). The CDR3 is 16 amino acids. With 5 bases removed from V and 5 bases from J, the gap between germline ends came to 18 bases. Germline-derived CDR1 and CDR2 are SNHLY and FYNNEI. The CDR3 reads CASSPTRGALNEKLFF. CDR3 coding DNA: TGTGCCAGCAGTCCTACTCGGGGGGCTCTGAATGAAAAACTGTTTTTT.

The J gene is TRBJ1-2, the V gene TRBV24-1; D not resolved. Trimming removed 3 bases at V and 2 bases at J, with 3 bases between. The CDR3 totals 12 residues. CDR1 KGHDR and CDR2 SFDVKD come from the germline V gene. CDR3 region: CATSDTNYGYTF. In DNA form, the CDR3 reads TGTGCCACCAGTGATACAAACTATGGCTACACCTTC.

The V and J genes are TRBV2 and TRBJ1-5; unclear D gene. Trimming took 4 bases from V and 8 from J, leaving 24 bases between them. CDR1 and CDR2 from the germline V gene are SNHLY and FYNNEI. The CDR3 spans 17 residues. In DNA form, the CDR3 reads TGTGCCAGCAGTGGAGGGTCCGAGTACCCGGCCCTTGAGCCCCAGCATTTT. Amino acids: CASSGGSEYPALEPQHF.

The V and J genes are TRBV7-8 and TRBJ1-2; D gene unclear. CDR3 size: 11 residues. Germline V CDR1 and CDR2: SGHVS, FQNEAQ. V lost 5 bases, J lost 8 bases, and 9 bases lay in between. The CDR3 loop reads CASSPGRGYTF. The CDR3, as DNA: TGTGCCAGCAGCCCAGGTAGGGGCTACACCTTC.

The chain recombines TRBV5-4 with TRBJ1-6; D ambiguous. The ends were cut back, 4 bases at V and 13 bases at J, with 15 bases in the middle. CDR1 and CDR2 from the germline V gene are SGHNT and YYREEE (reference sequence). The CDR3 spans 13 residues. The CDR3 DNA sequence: TGTGCCAGCAGCGGTTTTGATAGGGCCCCCCTCCACTTT. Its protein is CASSGFDRAPLHF.

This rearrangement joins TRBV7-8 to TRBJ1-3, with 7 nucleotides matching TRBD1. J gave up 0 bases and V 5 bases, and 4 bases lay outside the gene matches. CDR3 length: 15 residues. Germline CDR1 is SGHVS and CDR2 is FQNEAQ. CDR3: CASSAGQSSGNTIYF. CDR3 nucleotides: TGTGCCAGCAGCGCGGGACAGAGCTCTGGAAACACCATATATTTT.

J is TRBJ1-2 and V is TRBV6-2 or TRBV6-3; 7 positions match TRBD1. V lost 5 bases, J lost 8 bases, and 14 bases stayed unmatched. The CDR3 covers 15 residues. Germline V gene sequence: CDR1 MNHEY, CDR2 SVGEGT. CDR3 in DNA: TGTGCCAGCAGTAGGGACAGCTTCACCTCCTACGGCTACACCTTC. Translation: CASSRDSFTSYGYTF.